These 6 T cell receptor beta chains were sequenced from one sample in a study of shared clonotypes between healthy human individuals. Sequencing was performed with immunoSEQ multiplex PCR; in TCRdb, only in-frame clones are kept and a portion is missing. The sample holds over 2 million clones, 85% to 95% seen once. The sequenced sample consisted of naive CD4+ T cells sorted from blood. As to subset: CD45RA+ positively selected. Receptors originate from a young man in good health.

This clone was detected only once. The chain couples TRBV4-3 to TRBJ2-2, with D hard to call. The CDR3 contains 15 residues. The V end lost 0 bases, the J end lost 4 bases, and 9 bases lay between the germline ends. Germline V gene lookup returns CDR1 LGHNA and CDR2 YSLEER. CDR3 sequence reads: CASSQELLVTGELFF. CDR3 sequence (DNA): TGCGCCAGCAGCCAAGAGTTATTGGTCACCGGGGAGCTGTTTTTT.

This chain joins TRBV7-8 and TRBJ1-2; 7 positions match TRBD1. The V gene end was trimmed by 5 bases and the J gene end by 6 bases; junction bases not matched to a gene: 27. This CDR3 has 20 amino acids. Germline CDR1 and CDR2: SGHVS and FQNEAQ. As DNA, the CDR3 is TGTGCCAGCAGCCGTCATTCATCGAGGGACAGCAGAACAGTGGTGGATGGCTACACCTTC. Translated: CASSRHSSRDSRTVVDGYTF.

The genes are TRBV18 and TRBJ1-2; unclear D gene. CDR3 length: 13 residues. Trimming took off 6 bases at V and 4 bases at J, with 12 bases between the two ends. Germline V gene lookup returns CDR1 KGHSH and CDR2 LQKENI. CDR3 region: CASSTAAPYGYTF. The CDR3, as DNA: TGTGCCAGCTCCACCGCAGCGCCCTATGGCTACACCTTC.

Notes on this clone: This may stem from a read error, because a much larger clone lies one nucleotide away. DNA of the CDR3: TGCGCCAGCAGCTCGGGACTTCCCTACGAGCAGTACTTC. This translates into CASSSGLPYEQYF. The chain combines TRBV5-1 with TRBJ2-7; maybe TRBD2 (6 bases). Trimming took off 3 bases at V and 2 bases at J, with 9 bases between the two ends. In germline, CDR1 is SGHRS, CDR2 YFSETQ. CDR3 size: 13 residues. Looking up the rest from reference TRBV5-1 and TRBJ2-7 gives the full variable domain: KAGVTQTPRYLIKTRGQQVTLSCSPISGHRSVSWYQQTPGQGLQFLFEYFSETQRNKGNFPGRFSGRQFSNSRSEMNVSTLELGDSALYLCASSSGLPYEQYFGPGTRLTVT.

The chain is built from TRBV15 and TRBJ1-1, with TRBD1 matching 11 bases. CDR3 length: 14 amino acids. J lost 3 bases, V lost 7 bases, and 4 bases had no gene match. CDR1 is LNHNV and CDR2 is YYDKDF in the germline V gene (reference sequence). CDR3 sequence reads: CATKRDRGDTEAFF. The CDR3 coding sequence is TGTGCCACCAAACGGGACAGGGGGGACACTGAAGCTTTCTTT.

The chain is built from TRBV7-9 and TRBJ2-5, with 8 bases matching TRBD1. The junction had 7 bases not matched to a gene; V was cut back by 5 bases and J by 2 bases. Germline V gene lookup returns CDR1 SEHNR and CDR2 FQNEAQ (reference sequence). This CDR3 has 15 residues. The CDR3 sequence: CASSLRQGLQETQYF. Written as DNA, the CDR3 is TGTGCCAGCAGCCTCCGACAGGGGCTACAAGAGACCCAGTACTTC. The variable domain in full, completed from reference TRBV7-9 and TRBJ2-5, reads DTGVSQNPRHKITKRGQNVTFRCDPISEHNRLYWYRQTLGQGPEFLTYFQNEAQLEKSRLLSDRFSAERPKGSFSTLEIQRTEQGDSAMYLCASSLRQGLQETQYFGPGTRLLVL.